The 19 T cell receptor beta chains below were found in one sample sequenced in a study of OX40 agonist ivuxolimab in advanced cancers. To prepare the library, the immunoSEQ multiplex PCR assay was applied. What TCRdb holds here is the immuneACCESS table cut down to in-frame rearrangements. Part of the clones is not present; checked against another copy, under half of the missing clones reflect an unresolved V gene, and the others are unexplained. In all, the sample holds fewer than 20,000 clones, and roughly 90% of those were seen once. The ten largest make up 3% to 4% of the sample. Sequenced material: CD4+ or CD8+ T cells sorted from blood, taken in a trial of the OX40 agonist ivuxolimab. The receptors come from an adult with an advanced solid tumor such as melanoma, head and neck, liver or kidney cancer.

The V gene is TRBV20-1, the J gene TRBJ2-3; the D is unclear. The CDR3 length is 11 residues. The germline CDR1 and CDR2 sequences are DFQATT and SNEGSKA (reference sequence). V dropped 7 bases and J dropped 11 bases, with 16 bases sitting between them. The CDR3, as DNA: TGCAGTGTCCCCCAGTGGGGTATGCAGTATTTT. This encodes CSVPQWGMQYF.

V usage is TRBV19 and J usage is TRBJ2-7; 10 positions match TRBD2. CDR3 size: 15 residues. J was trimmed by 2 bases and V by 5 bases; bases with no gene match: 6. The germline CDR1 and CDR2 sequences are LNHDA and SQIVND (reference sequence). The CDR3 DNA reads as TGTGCCAGTAGTTCTACTAGCGGGGCTGCCTACGAGCAGTACTTC. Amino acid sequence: CASSSTSGAAYEQYF.

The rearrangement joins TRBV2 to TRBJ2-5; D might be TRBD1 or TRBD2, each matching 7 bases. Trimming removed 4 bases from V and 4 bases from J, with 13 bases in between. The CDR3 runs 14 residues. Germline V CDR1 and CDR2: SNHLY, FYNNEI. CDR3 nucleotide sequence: TGTGCCAGCAGTGGTCGCAGGGGGGGAGAGACCCAGTACTTC. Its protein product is CASSGRRGGETQYF.

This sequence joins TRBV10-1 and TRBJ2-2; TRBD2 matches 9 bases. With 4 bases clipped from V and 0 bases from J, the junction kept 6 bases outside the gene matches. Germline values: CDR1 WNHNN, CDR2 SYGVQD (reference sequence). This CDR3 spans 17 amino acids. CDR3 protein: CASSGGLAGSNTGELFF. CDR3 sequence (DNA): TGCGCCAGCAGTGGGGGGCTAGCGGGATCGAACACCGGGGAGCTGTTTTTT.

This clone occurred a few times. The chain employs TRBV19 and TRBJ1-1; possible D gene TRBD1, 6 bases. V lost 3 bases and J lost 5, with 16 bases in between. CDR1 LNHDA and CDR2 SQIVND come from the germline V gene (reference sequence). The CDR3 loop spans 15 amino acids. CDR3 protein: CASSIEPGGKTEAFF. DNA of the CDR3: TGTGCCAGTAGTATTGAGCCCGGGGGCAAGACTGAAGCTTTCTTT.

The CDR3 reads CASSSGQGKVQPQHF. In nucleotides, the CDR3 is TGTGCCAGCAGTTCGGGACAGGGGAAGGTTCAGCCCCAGCATTTT. The rearrangement joins TRBV28 to TRBJ1-5; 10 bases align to TRBD1. The CDR3 contains 15 residues. Germline V CDR1 and CDR2: MDHEN, SYDVKM. Trimming removed 4 bases from V and 6 bases from J; junction bases left unmatched: 6. The full variable domain, its missing parts supplied by reference TRBV28 and TRBJ1-5, is DVKVTQSSRYLVKRTGEKVFLECVQDMDHENMFWYRQDPGLGLRLIYFSYDVKMKEKGDIPEGYSVSREKKERFSLILESASTNQTSMYLCASSSGQGKVQPQHFGDGTRLSIL.

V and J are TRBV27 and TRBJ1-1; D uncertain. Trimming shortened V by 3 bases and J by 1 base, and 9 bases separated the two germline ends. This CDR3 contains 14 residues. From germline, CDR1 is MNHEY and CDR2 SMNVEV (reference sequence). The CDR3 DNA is TGTGCCAGCAGTTTTGGGGAGTCGAACACTGAAGCTTTCTTT. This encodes CASSFGESNTEAFF.

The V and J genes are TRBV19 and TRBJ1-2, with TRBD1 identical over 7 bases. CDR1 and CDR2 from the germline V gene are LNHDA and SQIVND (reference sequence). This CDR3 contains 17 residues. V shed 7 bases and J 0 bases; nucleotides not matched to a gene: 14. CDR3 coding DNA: TGTGCCAGTACCTCTAGGGGGCAGGCTACGGCTAACTATGGCTACACCTTC. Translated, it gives CASTSRGQATANYGYTF. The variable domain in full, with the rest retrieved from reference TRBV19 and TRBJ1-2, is DGGITQSPKYLFRKEGQNVTLSCEQNLNHDAMYWYRQDPGQGLRLIYYSQIVNDFQKGDIAEGYSVSREKKESFPLTVTSAQKNPTAFYLCASTSRGQATANYGYTFGSGTRLTVV.

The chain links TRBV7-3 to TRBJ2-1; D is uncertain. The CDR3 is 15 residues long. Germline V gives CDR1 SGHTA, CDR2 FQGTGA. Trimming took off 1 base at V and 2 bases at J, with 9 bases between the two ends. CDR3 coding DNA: TGTGCCAGCAGCTTAAGTGGTTCTCCCTACAATGAGCAGTTCTTC. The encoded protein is CASSLSGSPYNEQFF.

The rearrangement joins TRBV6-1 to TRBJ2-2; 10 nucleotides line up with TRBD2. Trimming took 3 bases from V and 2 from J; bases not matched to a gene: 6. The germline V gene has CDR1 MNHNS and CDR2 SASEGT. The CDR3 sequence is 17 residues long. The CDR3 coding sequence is TGTGCCAGCAGTGAGAGACTAGCGGGCATTAACACCGGGGAGCTGTTTTTT. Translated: CASSERLAGINTGELFF.

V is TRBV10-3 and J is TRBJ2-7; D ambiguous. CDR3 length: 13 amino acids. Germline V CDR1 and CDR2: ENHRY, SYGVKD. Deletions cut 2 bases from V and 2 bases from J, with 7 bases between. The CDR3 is CAISERGTYEQYF. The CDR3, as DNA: TGTGCCATCAGTGAGAGAGGTACCTACGAGCAGTACTTC.

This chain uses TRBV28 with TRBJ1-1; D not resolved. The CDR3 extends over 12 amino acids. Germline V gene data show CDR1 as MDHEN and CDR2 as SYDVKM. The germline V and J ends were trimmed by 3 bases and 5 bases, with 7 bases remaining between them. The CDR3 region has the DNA TGTGCCAGCAGTTTGCTTTTAACTGAAGCTTTCTTT. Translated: CASSLLLTEAFF.

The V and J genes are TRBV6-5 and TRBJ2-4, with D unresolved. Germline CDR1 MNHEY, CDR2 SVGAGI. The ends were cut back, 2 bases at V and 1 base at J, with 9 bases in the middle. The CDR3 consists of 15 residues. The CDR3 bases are TGTGCCAGCAGTTACGGGGTGGGGGCCAAAAACATTCAGTACTTC. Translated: CASSYGVGAKNIQYF.

CDR3 nucleotides: TGTGCCAGCAGCCCCAGGACGGGGAATGAGCAGTTCTTC. This codes for CASSPRTGNEQFF. The rearrangement joins TRBV5-4 to TRBJ2-1; possible D gene TRBD2, 5 bases. This CDR3 is 13 amino acids long. Looked up from germline, CDR1 is SGHNT and CDR2 is YYREEE (reference sequence). Trimming pared 4 bases from V and 7 bases from J, leaving 12 bases between.

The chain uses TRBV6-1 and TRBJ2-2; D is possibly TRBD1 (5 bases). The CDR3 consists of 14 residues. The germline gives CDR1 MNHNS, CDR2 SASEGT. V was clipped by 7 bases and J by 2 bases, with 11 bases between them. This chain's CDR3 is CASMRRGNTGELFF. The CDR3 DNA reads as TGTGCCAGCATGCGAAGGGGTAACACCGGGGAGCTGTTTTTT.

DNA for the CDR3: TGCGCCAGCAGCCAAGATTTTCCGGGGGAGACCCAGTACTTC. Its protein is CASSQDFPGETQYF. The chain combines TRBV4-3 with TRBJ2-5; D perhaps matches TRBD2 (5 bases). Per the germline V gene, CDR1 is LGHNA and CDR2 is YSLEER. Trimming took 0 bases from V and 5 from J, leaving 10 bases between them. The CDR3 is 14 residues long.

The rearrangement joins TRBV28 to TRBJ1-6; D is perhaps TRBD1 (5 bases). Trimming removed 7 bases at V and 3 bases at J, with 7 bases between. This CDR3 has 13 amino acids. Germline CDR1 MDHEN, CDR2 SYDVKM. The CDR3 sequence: CASTGGYNSPLHF. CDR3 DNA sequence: TGTGCCAGCACGGGGGGCTATAATTCACCCCTCCACTTT.

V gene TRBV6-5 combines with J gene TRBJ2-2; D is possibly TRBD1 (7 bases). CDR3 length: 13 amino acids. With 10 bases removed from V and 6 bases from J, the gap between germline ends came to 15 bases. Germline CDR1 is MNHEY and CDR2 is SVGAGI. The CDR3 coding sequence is TGTGCCACGGAGGGGGCCGGAGCCGGGGAGCTGTTTTTT. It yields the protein CATEGAGAGELFF.

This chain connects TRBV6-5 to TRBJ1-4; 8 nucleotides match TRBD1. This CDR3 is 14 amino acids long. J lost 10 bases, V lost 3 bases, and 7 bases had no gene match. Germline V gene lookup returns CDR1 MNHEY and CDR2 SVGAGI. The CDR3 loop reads CASSYSTGDGKLFF. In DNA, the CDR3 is TGTGCCAGCAGTTATTCGACAGGGGACGGAAAACTGTTTTTT.